The following is a T cell receptor beta chain sequence with its context. Antigen specificity is unknown. The primer mix had 60 Vbeta and 13 Jbeta primers. Sequencing was performed with immunoSEQ multiplex PCR; in TCRdb, only in-frame clones are kept and a portion is missing. The table lists about 140,000 clones, roughly 76% of them singletons, with 3.9% in the top ten. This entry is derived from a study of cytomegalovirus exposure and HLA in healthy donors. There were likely unrecorded immune exposures, though donors were nominally healthy when sampled. Study observations and caveats: Cytomegalovirus association was assigned to some 160 TCR beta chains. Among the CMV-associated chains, a few were confirmed in vitro as specific for CMV antigens.

The CDR3 totals 16 residues. Germline-derived CDR1 and CDR2 are SNHLY and FYNNEI. V lost 4 bases, J lost 0 bases, and 14 bases lay in between. The specimen was PBMCs. The V gene is TRBV2, the J gene TRBJ2-3; D unresolved. The receptor was derived from a man aged 18 to 30 in good health and CMV-seronegative. The CDR3 bases are TGTGCCAGCAGTGTGAGGCACCTTCTCAGCACAGATACGCAGTATTTT. As protein: CASSVRHLLSTDTQYF.